These T cell receptor beta chains were read from a single sample in a study of blood T cell repertoires in COVID-19. Using immunoSEQ multiplex PCR, the repertoire was profiled, and TCRdb retains in-frame clones only, with some absent. The repertoire includes 130,000 to 150,000 clones, 80% of them detected once, and 10% to 15% sits in the top ten. Sample: peripheral blood. The receptors here all came from a man in his sixties with active or convalescent COVID-19. The CDR3 runs from the conserved cysteine through the conserved F or W. The D gene is left open where the match is weak.

>.|TRBJ2-7|TRBV29-1
TGCAGCGTTTCAGAAACAGACAGTTACGAGCAGTACTTC
CSVSETDSYEQYF
>.|TRBJ2-5|TRBV7-2
TGTGCCAGCAGCTTAATAGCCTTCCAAGAGACCCAGTACTTC
CASSLIAFQETQYF
>.|TRBJ1-5|TRBV2
TGTGCCAGCAGCCCTCCCCGACAGAGAAGCAATCAGCCCCAGCATTTT
CASSPPRQRSNQPQHF
>TRBD1|TRBJ1-5|TRBV9
TGTGCCAGCGGGACAGGGGATGATTTTCAGCCCCAGCATTTT
CASGTGDDFQPQHF
>.|TRBJ1-5|TRBV28
TGTGCCAGCAGTCAGGTTATCCAGCCCCAGCATTTT
CASSQVIQPQHF
>.|TRBJ1-1|TRBV9
TGTGCCAGCAGCGCATCCGGGGGTAGCACTGAAGCTTTCTTT
CASSASGGSTEAFF
>.|TRBJ1-6|TRBV21-1
TGTGCCAGCAGCCCCTGGGGGGGGCGGAATAGCTCCTATAATTCACCCCTCCACTTT
CASSPWGGRNSSYNSPLHF
>.|TRBJ2-1|TRBV15
TGTGCCACCAGCAGAGATCCCCTTTCCCCCGAGCAGTTCTTC
CATSRDPLSPEQFF
>TRBD1|TRBJ2-5|TRBV7-3
TGTGCCAGCAGCCGTACAGGGGGTGATTTGGAGACCCAGTACTTC
CASSRTGGDLETQYF
>.|TRBJ1-3|TRBV7-3
TGTGCCAGCAGCTTAGATATGGGAGCCACCATATATTTT
CASSLDMGATIYF
>.|TRBJ2-3|TRBV6-1
TGTGCCAGCAGTGAAATCTCCGCCGGAGATACGCAGTATTTT
CASSEISAGDTQYF
>TRBD2|TRBJ2-2|TRBV5-4
TGTGCCAGCAGCCAACGGACTAGCGGAAACACCGGGGAGCTGTTTTTT
CASSQRTSGNTGELFF
>.|TRBJ2-7|TRBV6-2/TRBV6-3
TGTGCCAGCAGTTACGGAGGAGCCACGGGCAACGAGCAGTACTTC
CASSYGGATGNEQYF
>.|TRBJ2-2|TRBV9
TGTGCCAGCAGCGCCGGTCAGGGGCCGGACACCGGGGAGCTGTTTTTT
CASSAGQGPDTGELFF
>TRBD2|TRBJ2-3|TRBV24-1
TGTGCCACCAGTGATCCTCTAGCGGGAGGAGGCACAGATACGCAGTATTTT
CATSDPLAGGGTDTQYF
>TRBD1|TRBJ1-6|TRBV7-8
TGTGCCAGCAGCTCTGACAGGGATTCACCCCTCCACTTT
CASSSDRDSPLHF
>.|TRBJ2-1|TRBV5-1
TGCGCCAGCAGCTTGGGACTAGAGGGCAATGAGCAGTTCTTC
CASSLGLEGNEQFF
>.|TRBJ1-1|TRBV10-3
TGTGCCATCAGTGAAGGGGGAACCCTCACTGAAGCTTTCTTT
CAISEGGTLTEAFF
>.|TRBJ2-3|TRBV18
TGTGCCAGCTCACCACTCGGACAGCCAACGAGCACAGATACGCAGTATTTT
CASSPLGQPTSTDTQYF